This note documents a single T cell receptor beta chain sequence. Its recognized antigen is unknown. No much larger clone exists at a distance of one base, and base qualities are not known. Focal radiation therapy combined with CTLA-4 blockade (ipilimumab) was tested in patients with chemo-refractory metastatic non-small-cell lung cancer. The data originate from a study of radiotherapy plus CTLA-4 blockade in lung cancer (dated by TCRdb to 2017 to 2018). About the study as a whole: Objective responses were observed in 18% of enrolled patients, and disease control was achieved in 30% to 40%. Study-level results and caveats: After treatment with radiotherapy and ipilimumab, TCR clones that originated in tumors expanded in peripheral blood. Early dynamic changes in blood T cell clones, together with increased serum interferon-beta after radiation, were reported as the strongest predictors of response.

The protocol used for the library was the immunoSEQ multiplex PCR assay. What TCRdb holds here is the immuneACCESS table cut down to in-frame rearrangements. Part of the clones is not present; checked against another copy, under half of the missing clones reflect an unresolved V gene, and the others are unexplained. Present in this sample are approximately 70,000 clones, about 72% of which were seen just once. The ten largest make up 16% of the sample. Sample: peripheral blood, taken from a patient treated with radiotherapy plus ipilimumab. The clonotype originates from a human donor with non-small cell lung cancer whose response to radiotherapy plus ipilimumab could not be evaluated. Some clones in this sample may be carry-over from other donors' samples.

The DNA sequence reads TGCGCCAGCAGCTCGCAGGCGGCGGAGACAGACGGGGAGCTGTTTTTT. The encoded protein is CASSSQAAETDGELFF. The chain is encoded by TRBV5-1 joined to TRBJ2-2; perhaps TRBD1 is the D gene, with 5 bases matching. Reading from cysteine to phenylalanine, the CDR3 counts 16 amino acids. Of the read, only the CDR3 DNA is kept; its 48 bases are in frame from base 1. V is clipped by 3 bases and J by 7 bases, and the sequence between their germline boundaries is 19 bases long. Based on the germline V gene, the CDR1 and CDR2 sequences are SGHRS and YFSETQ. Beyond the CDR3, the reference TRBV5-1 and TRBJ2-2 genes provide the residues; the full variable domain reads: KAGVTQTPRYLIKTRGQQVTLSCSPISGHRSVSWYQQTPGQGLQFLFEYFSETQRNKGNFPGRFSGRQFSNSRSEMNVSTLELGDSALYLCASSSQAAETDGELFFGEGSRLTVL.